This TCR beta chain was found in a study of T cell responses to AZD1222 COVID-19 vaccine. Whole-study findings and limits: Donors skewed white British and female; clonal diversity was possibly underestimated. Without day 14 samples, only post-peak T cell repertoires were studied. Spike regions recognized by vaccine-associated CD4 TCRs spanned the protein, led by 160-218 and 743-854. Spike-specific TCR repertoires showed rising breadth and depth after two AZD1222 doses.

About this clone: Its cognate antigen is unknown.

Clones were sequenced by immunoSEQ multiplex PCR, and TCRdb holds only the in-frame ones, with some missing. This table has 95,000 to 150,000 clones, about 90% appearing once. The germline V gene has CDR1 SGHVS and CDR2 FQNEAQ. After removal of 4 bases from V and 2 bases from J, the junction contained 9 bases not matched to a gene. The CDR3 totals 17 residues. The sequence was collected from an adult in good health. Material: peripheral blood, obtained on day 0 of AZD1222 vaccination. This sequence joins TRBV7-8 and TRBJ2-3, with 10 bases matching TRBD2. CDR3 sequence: CASSSGGAGGPTDTQYF. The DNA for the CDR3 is TGTGCCAGCAGCTCCGGGGGAGCGGGAGGGCCCACAGATACGCAGTATTTT.